This T cell receptor (beta chain) comes out of a study of control samples from healthy donors and cancer patients. This CDR3 region has 13 residues. V lost 0 bases and J lost 1, with 0 bases in between. Germline V gives CDR1 MNHEY, CDR2 SMNVEV (reference sequence). Produced via immunoSEQ multiplex PCR; TCRdb's table is partial and in-frame only. The data show about 160,000 clones, less than 95% seen once. This clone appeared a few times. This chain joins TRBV27 and TRBJ2-2; no clear D. The receptor comes from a man aged 60 to 69 with colorectal cancer. The sequenced sample consisted of PBMCs. The CDR3 sequence is CASSLSNTGELFF. The CDR3 region has the DNA TGTGCCAGCAGTTTATCGAACACCGGGGAGCTGTTTTTT.